The rows below give T cell receptor beta chains drawn from one sample of a study of T cells expressing NK-cell markers. TCRdb reprocessed the 5' RACE reads and reports one entry per CDR3 protein, with no DNA. The sample has about 160,000 distinct CDR3 sequences. Source material: blood T cells: a sorted CD56 or NKG2C T cell subset, CD4+ or CD8+ T cells, or bulk PBMC T cells (not recorded which). The receptors were gathered from a woman aged 18-69 years in good health. Both conserved end residues are part of each CDR3. The order of the fields is V gene, J gene, CDR3 protein.

>TRBV5-1|TRBJ2-2
CASSPDSSITGELFF
>TRBV12-3/TRBV12-4|TRBJ2-3
CASSSGLVFTSTDTQYF
>TRBV14|TRBJ1-1
CASSTRPGTEAFF
>TRBV15|TRBJ2-2
CATSSRGQGYTGELFF
>TRBV7-3|TRBJ2-7
CASSLRTGLGVFHEQYF
>TRBV20-1|TRBJ2-3
CSARVAGGIGASTDTQYF
>TRBV10-3|TRBJ2-1
CAIRTSGGHNEQFF
>TRBV6-5|TRBJ2-5
CASSYSQGASWETQYF
>TRBV5-1|TRBJ2-1
CASSPDPLAGGQDEQFF
>TRBV20-1|TRBJ2-7
CSARATGAGTSGGFYEQYF
>TRBV18|TRBJ2-1
CASSPQGTRDEQFF
>TRBV12-3/TRBV12-4|TRBJ2-7
CASSLWLGQESYEQYF
>TRBV20-1|TRBJ1-1
CSAQAQGGGWNTEAFF
>TRBV7-2|TRBJ1-2
CASSLGQGAPGYTF
>TRBV7-3|TRBJ2-2
CASSPGSIRNTGELFF
>TRBV20-1|TRBJ2-1
CSAFFGTSGSHEQFF
>TRBV5-1|TRBJ1-1
CASSLQGAMTEAFF
>TRBV5-1|TRBJ1-6
CASSFQIPGTNGSPLHF
>TRBV5-5|TRBJ2-1
CASSGRERVYNEQFF
>TRBV20-1|TRBJ2-1
CSAISGHSYNEQFF
>TRBV6-1|TRBJ2-7
CASIKTSGSYEQYF
>TRBV9|TRBJ2-2
CASSVGGTTSGELFF
>TRBV19|TRBJ1-1
CASSVQETFNTEAFF
>TRBV20-1|TRBJ2-5
CSARDGRRETQYF
>TRBV2|TRBJ1-5
CASSEAPEINQPQHF
>TRBV2|TRBJ2-3
CASSLRAGGGADTQYF
>TRBV7-8|TRBJ2-7
CASSPLTRSEYF